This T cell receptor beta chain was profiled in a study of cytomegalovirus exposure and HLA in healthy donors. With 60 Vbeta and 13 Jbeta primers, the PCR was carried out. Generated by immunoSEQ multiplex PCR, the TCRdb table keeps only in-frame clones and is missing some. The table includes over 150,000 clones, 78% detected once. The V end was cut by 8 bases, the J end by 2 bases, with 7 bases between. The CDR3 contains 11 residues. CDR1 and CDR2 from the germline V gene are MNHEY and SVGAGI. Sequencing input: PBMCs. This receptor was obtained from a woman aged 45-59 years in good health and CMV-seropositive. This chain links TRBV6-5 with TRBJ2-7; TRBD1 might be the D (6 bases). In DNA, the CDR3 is TGTGCCAGCCGGACAGCCTACGAGCAGTACTTC. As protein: CASRTAYEQYF.